This TCR beta chain originates from a study of shared clonotypes between healthy human individuals. Per germline, CDR1 SGHNT and CDR2 YYREEE (reference sequence). Germline trimming cut 4 bases from V and 1 base from J; bases unmatched to any gene: 8. The CDR3 sequence is 16 residues long. Within Nashville, Tennessee resided all donors, each a Caucasian adult. Per the study methods: There were no quality scores in the junction-only immunoSEQ sequences, so filtering differed. Repertoires were generated with immunoSEQ multiplex PCR, while TCRdb's copy carries only in-frame clones and drops some. V, J and clone size are those of that table, while D and trimming were read from the DNA. The profile shows hundreds of thousands of clones, roughly 80% of them singletons.

This receptor was obtained from a woman aged 40-49 years in good health. Some clones in this sample may be carry-over from other donors' samples. This rearrangement joins TRBV5-4 to TRBJ2-3, with 8 bases that match TRBD2. Sequencing was done on a sample of PBMCs. In DNA, the CDR3 is TGTGCCAGCAGCCACCGCCCAGCGGGAGGCACAGATACGCAGTATTTT. This encodes CASSHRPAGGTDTQYF.